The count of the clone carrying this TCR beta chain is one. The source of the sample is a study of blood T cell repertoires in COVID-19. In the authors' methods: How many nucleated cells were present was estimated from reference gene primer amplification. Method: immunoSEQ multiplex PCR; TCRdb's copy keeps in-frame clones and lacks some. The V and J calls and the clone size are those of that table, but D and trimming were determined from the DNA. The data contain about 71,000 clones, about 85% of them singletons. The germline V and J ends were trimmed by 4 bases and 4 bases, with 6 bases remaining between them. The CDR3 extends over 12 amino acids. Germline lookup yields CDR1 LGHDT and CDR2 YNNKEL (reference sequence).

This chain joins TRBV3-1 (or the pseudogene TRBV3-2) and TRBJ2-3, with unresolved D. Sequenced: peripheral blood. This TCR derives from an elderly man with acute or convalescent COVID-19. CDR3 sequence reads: CASSRPADTQYF. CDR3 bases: TGTGCCAGCAGCCGTCCAGCAGATACGCAGTATTTT.